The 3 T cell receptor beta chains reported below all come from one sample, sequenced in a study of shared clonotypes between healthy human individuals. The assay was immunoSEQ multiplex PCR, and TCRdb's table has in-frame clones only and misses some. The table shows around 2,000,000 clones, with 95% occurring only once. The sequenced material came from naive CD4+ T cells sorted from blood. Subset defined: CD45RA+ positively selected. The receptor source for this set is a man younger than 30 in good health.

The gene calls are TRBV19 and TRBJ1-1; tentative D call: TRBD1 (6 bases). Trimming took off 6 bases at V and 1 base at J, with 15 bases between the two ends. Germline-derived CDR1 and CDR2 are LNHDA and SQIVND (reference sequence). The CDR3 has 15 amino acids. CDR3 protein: CASRDRQARNTEAFF. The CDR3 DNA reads TGTGCCAGTAGGGATAGACAGGCCCGGAACACTGAAGCTTTCTTT. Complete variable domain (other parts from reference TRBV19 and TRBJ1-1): DGGITQSPKYLFRKEGQNVTLSCEQNLNHDAMYWYRQDPGQGLRLIYYSQIVNDFQKGDIAEGYSVSREKKESFPLTVTSAQKNPTAFYLCASRDRQARNTEAFFGQGTRLTVV.

The CDR3 spells CASSVAGPDTDTQYF. CDR3 nucleotide sequence: TGTGCCAGCAGTGTCGCCGGGCCGGACACAGATACGCAGTATTTT. This chain joins TRBV2 and TRBJ2-3; no definite D call. Trimming shortened V by 4 bases and J by 2 bases, and 13 bases separated the two germline ends. In germline, CDR1 is SNHLY, CDR2 FYNNEI. CDR3 size: 15 residues.

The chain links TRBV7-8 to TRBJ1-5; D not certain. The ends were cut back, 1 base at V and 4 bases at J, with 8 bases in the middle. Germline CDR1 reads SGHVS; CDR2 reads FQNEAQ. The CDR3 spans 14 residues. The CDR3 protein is CASSLGSGNQPQHF. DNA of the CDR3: TGTGCCAGCAGCTTAGGGTCGGGGAATCAGCCCCAGCATTTT. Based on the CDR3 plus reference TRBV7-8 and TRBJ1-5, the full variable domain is GAGVSQSPRYKVAKRGQDVALRCDPISGHVSLFWYQQALGQGPEFLTYFQNEAQLDKSGLPSDRFFAERPEGSVSTLKIQRTQQEDSAVYLCASSLGSGNQPQHFGDGTRLSIL.